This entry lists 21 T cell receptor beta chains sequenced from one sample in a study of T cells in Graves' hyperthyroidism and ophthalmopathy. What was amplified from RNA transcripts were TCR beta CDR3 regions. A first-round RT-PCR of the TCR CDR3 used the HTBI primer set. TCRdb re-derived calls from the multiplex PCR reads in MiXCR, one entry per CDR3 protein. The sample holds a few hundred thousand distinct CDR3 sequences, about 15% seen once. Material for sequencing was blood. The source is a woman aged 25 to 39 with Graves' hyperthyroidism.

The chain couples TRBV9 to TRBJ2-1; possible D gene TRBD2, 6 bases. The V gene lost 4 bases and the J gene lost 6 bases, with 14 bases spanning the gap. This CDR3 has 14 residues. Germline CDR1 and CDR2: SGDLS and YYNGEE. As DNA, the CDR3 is TGTGCCAGCAGCATCTCCGGGACTTTCAATGAGCAGTTCTTC. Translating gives CASSISGTFNEQFF.

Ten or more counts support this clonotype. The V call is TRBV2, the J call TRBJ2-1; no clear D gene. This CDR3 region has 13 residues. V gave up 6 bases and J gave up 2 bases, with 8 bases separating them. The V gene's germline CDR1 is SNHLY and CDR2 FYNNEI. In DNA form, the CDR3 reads TGTGCCAGCAGGCCAGATACCTACAATGAGCAGTTCTTC. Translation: CASRPDTYNEQFF. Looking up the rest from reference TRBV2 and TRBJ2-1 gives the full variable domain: EPEVTQTPSHQVTQMGQEVILRCVPISNHLYFYWYRQILGQKVEFLVSFYNNEISEKSEIFDDQFSVERPDGSNFTLKIRSTKLEDSAMYFCASRPDTYNEQFFGPGTRLTVL.

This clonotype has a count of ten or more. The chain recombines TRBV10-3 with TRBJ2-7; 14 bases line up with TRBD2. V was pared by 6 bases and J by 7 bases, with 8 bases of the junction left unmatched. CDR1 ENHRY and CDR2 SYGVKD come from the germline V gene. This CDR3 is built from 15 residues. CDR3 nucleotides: TGTGCCATCAGAGGGGGACTAGCGGGAGTAGGGGAGCAGTACTTC. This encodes CAIRGGLAGVGEQYF.

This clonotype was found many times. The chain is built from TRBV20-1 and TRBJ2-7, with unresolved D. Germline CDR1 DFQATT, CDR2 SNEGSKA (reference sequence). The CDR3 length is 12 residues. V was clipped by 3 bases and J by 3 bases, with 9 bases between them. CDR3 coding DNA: TGCAGTGCTAGTATAAGGATCTACGAGCAGTACTTC. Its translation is CSASIRIYEQYF.

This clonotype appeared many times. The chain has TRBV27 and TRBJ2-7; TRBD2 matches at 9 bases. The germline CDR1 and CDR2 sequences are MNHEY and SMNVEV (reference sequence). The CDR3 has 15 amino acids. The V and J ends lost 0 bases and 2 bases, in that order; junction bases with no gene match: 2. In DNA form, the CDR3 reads TGTGCCAGCAGTTTATCGGTAGCGGGAGCCTACGAGCAGTACTTC. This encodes CASSLSVAGAYEQYF.

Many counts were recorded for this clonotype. The CDR3 loop reads CASSLLLAKNIQYF. CDR3 bases: TGTGCCAGCAGCTTACTTCTAGCCAAAAACATTCAGTACTTC. The gene calls are TRBV7-2 and TRBJ2-4; D is unresolved. The germline gives CDR1 SGHTA, CDR2 FQGNSA. This CDR3 is built from 14 residues. The germline V and J ends were trimmed by 2 bases and 0 bases, with 5 bases remaining between them.

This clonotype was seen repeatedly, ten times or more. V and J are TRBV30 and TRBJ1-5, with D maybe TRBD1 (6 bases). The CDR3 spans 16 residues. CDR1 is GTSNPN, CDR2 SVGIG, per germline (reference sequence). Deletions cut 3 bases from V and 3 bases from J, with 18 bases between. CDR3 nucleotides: TGTGCCTGGAGCCCTCCCACAGGGAACCCCAATCAGCCCCAGCATTTT. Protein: CAWSPPTGNPNQPQHF.

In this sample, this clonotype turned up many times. CDR3 sequence: CASRRSGSTDTQYF. CDR3 DNA sequence: TGTGCCAGCAGGCGGAGCGGGAGCACAGATACGCAGTATTTT. The genes are TRBV28 and TRBJ2-3, with D possibly TRBD2 on 6 matching bases. The CDR3 has 14 residues. Germline V gene data show CDR1 as MDHEN and CDR2 as SYDVKM. V lost 6 bases and J lost 0, with 10 bases in between.

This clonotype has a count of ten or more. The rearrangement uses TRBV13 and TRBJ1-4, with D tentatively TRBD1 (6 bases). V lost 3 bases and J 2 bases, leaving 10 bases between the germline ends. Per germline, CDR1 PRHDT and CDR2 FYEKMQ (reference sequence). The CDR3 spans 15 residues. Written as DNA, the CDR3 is TGTGCCAGCAGCTTGCGGACAGTCACTAATGAAAAACTGTTTTTT. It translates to CASSLRTVTNEKLFF.

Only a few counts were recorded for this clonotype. CDR3 coding DNA: TGCAGTGCTCAGAGGTCACTAGACACCGGGGAGCTGTTTTTT. This gives the protein CSAQRSLDTGELFF. The V gene is TRBV20-1, the J gene TRBJ2-2, with a possible D match to TRBD2 (5 bases). The V and J ends lost 5 bases and 3 bases respectively, with 13 bases between them. The CDR3 consists of 14 residues. The V gene's germline CDR1 is DFQATT and CDR2 SNEGSKA (reference sequence).

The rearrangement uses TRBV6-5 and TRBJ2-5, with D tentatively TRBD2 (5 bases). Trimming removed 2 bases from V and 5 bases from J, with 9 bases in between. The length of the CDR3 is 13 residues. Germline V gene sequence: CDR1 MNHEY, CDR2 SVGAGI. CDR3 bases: TGTGCCAGCAGTTACCGATGGGAGGAGACCCAGTACTTC. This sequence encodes CASSYRWEETQYF.

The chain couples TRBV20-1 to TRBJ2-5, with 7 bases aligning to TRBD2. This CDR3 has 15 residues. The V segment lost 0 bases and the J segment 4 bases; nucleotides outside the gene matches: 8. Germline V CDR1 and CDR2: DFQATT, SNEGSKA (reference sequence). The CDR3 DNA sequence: TGCAGTGCTAGAGATCTTCCGGGAGGAGCAGAGACCCAGTACTTC. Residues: CSARDLPGGAETQYF.

Here the CDR3 reads CASRNSGRAYNEQFF. CDR3 coding DNA: TGTGCCAGCAGAAATAGCGGGAGGGCCTACAATGAGCAGTTCTTC. The chain is built from TRBV6-4 and TRBJ2-1, with 11 bases lining up with TRBD2. The junction had 3 bases not matched to a gene; V was cut back by 6 bases and J by 2 bases. CDR1 and CDR2 (germline): MRHNA, SNTAGT. This CDR3 comprises 15 residues.

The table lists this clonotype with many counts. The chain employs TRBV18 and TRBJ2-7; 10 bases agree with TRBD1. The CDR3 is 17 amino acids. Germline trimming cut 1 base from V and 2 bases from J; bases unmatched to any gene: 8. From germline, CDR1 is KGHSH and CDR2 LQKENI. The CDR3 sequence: CASSPLGPGTGAYEQYF. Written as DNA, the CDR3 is TGTGCCAGCTCACCACTGGGGCCCGGGACAGGGGCCTACGAGCAGTACTTC.

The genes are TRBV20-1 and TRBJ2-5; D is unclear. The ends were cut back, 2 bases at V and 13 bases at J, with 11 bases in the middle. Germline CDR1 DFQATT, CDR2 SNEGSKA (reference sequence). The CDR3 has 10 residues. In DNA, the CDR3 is TGCAGTGCTAGATCGGCGCTGACGTACTTC. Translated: CSARSALTYF.

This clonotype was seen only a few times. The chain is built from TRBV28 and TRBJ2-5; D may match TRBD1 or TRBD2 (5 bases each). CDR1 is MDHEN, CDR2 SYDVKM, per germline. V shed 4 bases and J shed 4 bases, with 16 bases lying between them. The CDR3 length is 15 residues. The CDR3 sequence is CASSWTHLAGETQYF. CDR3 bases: TGTGCCAGCAGTTGGACACACTTGGCGGGAGAGACCCAGTACTTC.

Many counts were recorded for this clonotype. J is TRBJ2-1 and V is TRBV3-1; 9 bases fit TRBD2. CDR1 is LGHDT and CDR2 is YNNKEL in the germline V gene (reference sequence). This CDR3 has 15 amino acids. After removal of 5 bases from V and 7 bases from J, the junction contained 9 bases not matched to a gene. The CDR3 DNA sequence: TGTGCCAGCAGCTACCATAGCGGGAGTAGTAATGAGCAGTTCTTC. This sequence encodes CASSYHSGSSNEQFF.

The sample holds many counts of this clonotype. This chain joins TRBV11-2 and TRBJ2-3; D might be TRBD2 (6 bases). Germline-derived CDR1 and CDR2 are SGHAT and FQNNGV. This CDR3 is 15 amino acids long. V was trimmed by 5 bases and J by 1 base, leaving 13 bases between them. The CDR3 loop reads CASSPRGTRTDTQYF. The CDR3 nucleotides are TGTGCCAGCAGCCCGCGAGGGACTCGCACAGATACGCAGTATTTT.

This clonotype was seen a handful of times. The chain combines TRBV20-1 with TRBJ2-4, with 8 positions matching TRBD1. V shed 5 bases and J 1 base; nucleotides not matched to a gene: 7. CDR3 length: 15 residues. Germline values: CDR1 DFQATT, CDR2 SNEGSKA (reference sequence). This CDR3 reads CSAQRQGMAKNIQYF. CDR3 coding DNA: TGCAGTGCTCAAAGACAGGGGATGGCCAAAAACATTCAGTACTTC.

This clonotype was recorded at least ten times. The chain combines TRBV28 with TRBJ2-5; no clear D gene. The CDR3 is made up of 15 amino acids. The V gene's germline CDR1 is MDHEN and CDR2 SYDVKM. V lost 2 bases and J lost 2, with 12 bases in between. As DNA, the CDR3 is TGTGCCAGCAGTTTAGGTTCCCGACTTCAAGAGACCCAGTACTTC. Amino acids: CASSLGSRLQETQYF.

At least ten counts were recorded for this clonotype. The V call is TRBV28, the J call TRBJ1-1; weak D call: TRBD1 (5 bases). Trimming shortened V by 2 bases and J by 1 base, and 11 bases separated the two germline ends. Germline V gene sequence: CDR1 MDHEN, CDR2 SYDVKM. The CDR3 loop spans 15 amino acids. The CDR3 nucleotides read TGTGCCAGCAGTTTAACCCGGGGGAGGAACACTGAAGCTTTCTTT. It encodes CASSLTRGRNTEAFF.